Below, 16 T cell receptor beta chains from the same sample are listed, as sequenced in a study of T-cell memory formation after mild COVID-19. One entry per CDR3 protein, called by TCRdb with MiXCR from the 5' RACE reads. The sample contains just under 150,000 distinct CDR3 sequences, over 6% of which appear only once. The sequencing input was PBMCs or a T cell subset sorted from them (not recorded which). All receptors derive from an adult woman who had mild COVID-19 (a few samples of this study predate the infection). Cell type and time point are not known.

The J gene is TRBJ1-5, the V gene TRBV7-8; TRBD1 agrees at 9 bases. There are 14 residues in the CDR3. From germline, CDR1 is SGHVS and CDR2 FQNEAQ. The junction had 1 base not matched to a gene; V was cut back by 2 bases and J by 5 bases. The CDR3 loop reads CASSLTGGYQPQHF. The CDR3 nucleotides read TGTGCCAGCAGCTTAACAGGGGGCTATCAGCCCCAGCATTTT.

The sample holds many counts of this clonotype. This chain links TRBV12-3 or TRBV12-4 with TRBJ2-1; D possibly corresponds to TRBD1 (6 bases). This CDR3 comprises 14 residues. The ends were cut back, 3 bases at V and 7 bases at J, with 13 bases in the middle. In DNA form, the CDR3 reads TGTGCCAGCAGTTTTCTAGGGGGAAGGAATGAGCAGTTCTTC. It is translated as CASSFLGGRNEQFF.

This clonotype came up many times. The gene calls are TRBV7-2 and TRBJ2-3; D remains ambiguous. Trimming removed 3 bases at V and 0 bases at J, with 7 bases between. This CDR3 is 14 amino acids long. CDR1 is SGHTA and CDR2 is FQGNSA in the germline V gene. CDR3 protein: CASSFGYSTDTQYF. The CDR3 DNA reads as TGTGCCAGCAGCTTCGGGTATAGCACAGATACGCAGTATTTT.

The chain has TRBV5-4 and TRBJ2-7; D not certain. V was trimmed by 0 bases and J by 7 bases, leaving 8 bases between them. The CDR3 sequence is 12 residues long. Germline V gene data show CDR1 as SGHNT and CDR2 as YYREEE (reference sequence). In nucleotides, the CDR3 is TGTGCCAGCAGCTTGGTCGGTAGTGAGCAGTACTTC. This translates into CASSLVGSEQYF.

There are a few counts of this clonotype. This rearrangement joins TRBV23-1 to TRBJ1-2; D may be TRBD1 (6 bases). TRBV23-1 is labeled an ORF, and its function is uncertain. Trimming pared 6 bases from V and 5 bases from J, leaving 13 bases between. The CDR3 covers 13 residues. Written as DNA, the CDR3 is TGCGCCAGCAGCCGATGGACAGTTTATGGCTACACCTTC. Its protein is CASSRWTVYGYTF.

This clonotype was seen many times. The genes are TRBV5-1 and TRBJ2-7; D might be TRBD1 (6 bases). There are 15 residues in the CDR3. Germline CDR1 reads SGHRS; CDR2 reads YFSETQ. Trimming removed 4 bases from V and 2 bases from J, with 16 bases in between. In DNA, the CDR3 is TGCGCCAGCAGCCTGGCAGGGGATACCGCCTACGAGCAGTACTTC. It translates to CASSLAGDTAYEQYF.

At least ten counts were recorded for this clonotype. The chain has TRBV7-9 and TRBJ1-1; possibly TRBD1 for D (5 bases). The V gene's germline CDR1 is SEHNR and CDR2 FQNEAQ (reference sequence). The CDR3 spans 14 residues. Trimming left V 1 base short and J 1 base short, with 7 bases between. The CDR3 bases are TGTGCCAGCAGCTTAGGACAGCAGAACACTGAAGCTTTCTTT. As protein: CASSLGQQNTEAFF.

This clonotype was counted only a few times. This rearrangement joins TRBV7-6 to TRBJ2-1; D is possibly TRBD1 (5 bases). The germline gives CDR1 SGHVS, CDR2 FNYEAQ. V lost 5 bases and J lost 4, with 15 bases in between. The CDR3 totals 15 residues. The CDR3 is CASSKGDSRYNEQFF. DNA for the CDR3: TGTGCCAGCAGCAAAGGGGATTCAAGGTACAATGAGCAGTTCTTC.

The V and J genes are TRBV19 and TRBJ1-1; D unclear. Trimming left V 2 bases short and J 0 bases short, with 10 bases between. In germline, CDR1 is LNHDA, CDR2 SQIVND (reference sequence). This CDR3 spans 15 amino acids. CDR3 protein: CASSIKSQMNTEAFF. The CDR3 region has the DNA TGTGCCAGTAGTATAAAAAGTCAAATGAACACTGAAGCTTTCTTT.

A few counts support this clonotype. The rearrangement uses TRBV24-1 and TRBJ1-2; 11 bases are shared with TRBD1. V was clipped by 2 bases and J by 4 bases; unmatched bases: 5. There are 16 residues in the CDR3. Germline V lookup: CDR1 KGHDR, CDR2 SFDVKD. Here the CDR3 DNA reads TGTGCCACCAGTGATTCCCGGGACAGGGGGATCTATGGCTACACCTTC. This codes for CATSDSRDRGIYGYTF.

This clonotype was seen more than once but under ten times. The chain couples TRBV5-5 to TRBJ1-1; TRBD1 might be the D (5 bases). Trimming shortened V by 0 bases and J by 3 bases, and 12 bases separated the two germline ends. From germline, CDR1 is SGHKS and CDR2 YYEKEE (reference sequence). CDR3 length: 15 amino acids. Here the CDR3 DNA reads TGTGCCAGCAGCTTGGGGGGGGTTGAGCACACTGAAGCTTTCTTT. It yields the protein CASSLGGVEHTEAFF.

This clonotype was seen more than once but under ten times. The chain links TRBV12-3 or TRBV12-4 to TRBJ1-2; D is ambiguous. With 3 bases removed from V and 4 bases from J, the gap between germline ends came to 12 bases. The CDR3 extends over 14 amino acids. The CDR3 region has the DNA TGTGCCAGCAGTTTGAGATGGGGTTTCTATGGCTACACCTTC. Residues: CASSLRWGFYGYTF.

This clonotype was seen many times. The chain carries TRBV7-6 and TRBJ2-1; the match to TRBD1 covers 10 bases. V trimming: 2 bases; J trimming: 7 bases; junction bases outside the gene matches: 5. CDR3 length equals 15 residues. CDR1 is SGHVS, CDR2 FNYEAQ, per germline. The CDR3 region is CASSLTGTGVNEQFF. The CDR3 nucleotides read TGTGCCAGCAGCTTAACAGGGACAGGGGTTAATGAGCAGTTCTTC.

The sample holds many counts of this clonotype. The chain employs TRBV5-1 and TRBJ2-7; 7 bases align to TRBD1. CDR1 is SGHRS, CDR2 YFSETQ, per germline. CDR3 length: 13 residues. V lost 4 bases to trimming and J lost 7 bases; unmatched junction nucleotides: 8. The CDR3 DNA sequence: TGCGCCAGCAGCCTCGGACAGGTGGGGGAGCAGTACTTC. Translating it yields CASSLGQVGEQYF.

This clonotype was counted at least ten times. This sequence joins TRBV29-1 and TRBJ1-5; possibly TRBD1 for D (5 bases). CDR3 length: 13 amino acids. V shed 0 bases and J shed 7 bases, with 10 bases lying between them. Germline V gene lookup returns CDR1 SQVTM and CDR2 ANQGSEA. CDR3: CSVEDRTNQPQHF. For the CDR3, the DNA is TGCAGCGTTGAAGATCGGACAAACCAGCCCCAGCATTTT.

In this sample, this clonotype turned up a few times. The genes are TRBV7-8 and TRBJ1-1; perhaps TRBD1 as D (5 bases). Trimming left V 5 bases short and J 6 bases short, with 22 bases between. CDR1 SGHVS and CDR2 FQNEAQ come from the germline V gene. The CDR3 has 16 residues. The CDR3 spells CASSPKRVRAAAEAFF. As DNA, the CDR3 is TGTGCCAGCAGCCCCAAACGGGTCAGGGCGGCGGCTGAAGCTTTCTTT.